These 13 T cell receptor beta chains were all obtained from the same sample, sequenced in a study of OX40 agonist ivuxolimab in advanced cancers. TCRdb's copy holds only in-frame clones and misses some; the assay was immunoSEQ multiplex PCR. The table includes 60,000 to 80,000 clones, 84% detected once. Material: CD4+ or CD8+ T cells sorted from blood, obtained in a trial of the OX40 agonist ivuxolimab. These receptors all come from an adult with an advanced solid tumor such as melanoma, head and neck, liver or kidney cancer.

This chain joins TRBV28 and TRBJ2-6; 7 nucleotides agree with TRBD2. The CDR3 covers 15 residues. Losses at the gene ends were 2 bases for V and 2 bases for J; bases not matched to a gene: 0. Germline values: CDR1 MDHEN, CDR2 SYDVKM. The CDR3 sequence is CASSLGRAGANVLTF. The CDR3 DNA reads TGTGCCAGCAGTTTAGGGAGGGCTGGGGCCAACGTCCTGACTTTC.

The rearrangement joins TRBV7-2 to TRBJ2-2; a possible D gene is TRBD1 (6 bases). The CDR3 has 15 amino acids. Germline V gene sequence: CDR1 SGHTA, CDR2 FQGNSA. Between the trimmed V and J ends, which lost 5 bases and 2 bases, there was a span of 12 bases. The CDR3 nucleotides are TGTGCCAGCAGCCCTCAGGGGTCTAACACCGGGGAGCTGTTTTTT. Its protein product is CASSPQGSNTGELFF.

J is TRBJ1-2 and V is TRBV7-2; 8 bases align to TRBD1. From germline, CDR1 is SGHTA and CDR2 FQGNSA. V dropped 5 bases and J dropped 8; count of bases not matched to a gene: 10. The CDR3 consists of 14 residues. The CDR3: CASSLGQGGGGYTF. CDR3 sequence (DNA): TGTGCCAGCAGCCTCGGACAGGGTGGTGGCGGCTACACCTTC.

The chain combines TRBV7-9 with TRBJ1-1, with 7 bases identical to TRBD1. V was clipped by 1 base and J by 2 bases; unmatched bases: 7. The CDR3 extends over 16 amino acids. Germline loops: CDR1 SEHNR, CDR2 FQNEAQ (reference sequence). CDR3 in DNA: TGTGCCAGCAGCTTAGGAACCGGGACAGTAAACACTGAAGCTTTCTTT. This gives the protein CASSLGTGTVNTEAFF.

This clone showed up just a few times. This chain's CDR3 is CASSRGNQETQYF. The CDR3 DNA is TGTGCCAGCAGCCGAGGGAACCAAGAGACCCAGTACTTC. The chain has TRBV7-2 and TRBJ2-5; TRBD2 might be the D (5 bases). The CDR3 extends over 13 amino acids. CDR1 and CDR2 (germline): SGHTA, FQGNSA. Trimming shortened V by 5 bases and J by 0 bases, and 7 bases separated the two germline ends. The variable domain in full, completed from reference TRBV7-2 and TRBJ2-5, reads GAGVSQSPSNKVTEKGKDVELRCDPISGHTALYWYRQSLGQGLEFLIYFQGNSAPDKSGLPSDRFSAERTGGSVSTLTIQRTQQEDSAVYLCASSRGNQETQYFGPGTRLLVL.

This clone was detected once. The rearrangement uses TRBV7-2 and TRBJ2-5, with 7 bases lining up with TRBD2. After removal of 5 bases from V and 5 bases from J, the junction contained 8 bases not matched to a gene. CDR1 is SGHTA and CDR2 is FQGNSA in the germline V gene. The CDR3 contains 14 residues. For the CDR3, the DNA is TGTGCCAGCAGCGGGGTGGGAGGGCCGGAGACCCAGTACTTC. It translates to CASSGVGGPETQYF.

This clone came up a few times. The chain employs TRBV11-3 and TRBJ2-5; TRBD1 matches 7 bases. CDR3 length equals 14 residues. The germline CDR1 and CDR2 sequences are SGHNT and YENEEA. The trim removed 5 bases at V and 4 bases at J, leaving 7 bases unmatched. The CDR3 DNA follows: TGTGCCAGCAGCGACCAGACAGGGAGAGAGACCCAGTACTTC. As protein: CASSDQTGRETQYF.

The V and J genes are TRBV7-3 and TRBJ2-7; no firm D call. The germline V and J ends were trimmed by 5 bases and 2 bases, with 16 bases remaining between them. The CDR3 is made up of 15 amino acids. Germline values: CDR1 SGHTA, CDR2 FQGTGA. This chain's CDR3 is CASSLVGGEAYEQYF. DNA of the CDR3: TGTGCCAGCAGCCTAGTCGGTGGAGAAGCCTACGAGCAGTACTTC.

The chain combines TRBV19 with TRBJ1-2; D perhaps matches TRBD1 (5 bases). The CDR3 is 13 amino acids. Germline CDR1 LNHDA, CDR2 SQIVND (reference sequence). V was trimmed by 3 bases and J by 3 bases, leaving 8 bases between them. CDR3 residues: CASSIQGDYGYTF. The CDR3 coding sequence is TGTGCCAGTAGTATCCAAGGGGACTATGGCTACACCTTC.

The chain uses TRBV7-2 and TRBJ2-3; D possibly corresponds to TRBD2 (6 bases). V lost 0 bases and J 0 bases, leaving 13 bases between the germline ends. Germline V CDR1 and CDR2: SGHTA, FQGNSA. This CDR3 region has 17 residues. The CDR3 loop reads CASSLAPWGTSTDTQYF. DNA of the CDR3: TGTGCCAGCAGCTTAGCCCCCTGGGGGACTAGCACAGATACGCAGTATTTT.

The chain uses TRBV5-4 and TRBJ2-2; D is possibly TRBD2 (6 bases). The CDR3 sequence is 14 residues long. The germline V gene encodes CDR1 SGHNT and CDR2 YYREEE (reference sequence). Trimming left V 2 bases short and J 7 bases short, with 12 bases between. The CDR3: CASSFPGENGELFF. CDR3 nucleotides: TGTGCCAGCAGCTTCCCGGGAGAGAACGGGGAGCTGTTTTTT. Complete variable domain (other parts from reference TRBV5-4 and TRBJ2-2): ETGVTQSPTHLIKTRGQQVTLRCSSQSGHNTVSWYQQALGQGPQFIFQYYREEENGRGNFPPRFSGLQFPNYSSELNVNALELDDSALYLCASSFPGENGELFFGEGSRLTVL.

This clone was seen a handful of times. This chain connects TRBV7-9 to TRBJ2-1; tentatively, D is TRBD1 or TRBD2 (7 bases each). With 5 bases removed from V and 4 bases from J, the gap between germline ends came to 15 bases. CDR3 length equals 15 residues. Looked up from germline, CDR1 is SEHNR and CDR2 is FQNEAQ (reference sequence). In DNA form, the CDR3 reads TGTGCCAGCAGCCTCTCCAGGGGGGGTTACAATGAGCAGTTCTTC. It specifies CASSLSRGGYNEQFF.

DNA of the CDR3: TGTGCCAGCAGTATGGTAGGCGACGAGCAGTACTTC. Translation: CASSMVGDEQYF. The chain uses TRBV6-1 and TRBJ2-7; no clear D. CDR3 length: 12 amino acids. Trimming took off 5 bases at V and 5 bases at J, with 10 bases between the two ends. CDR1 and CDR2 (germline): MNHNS, SASEGT.